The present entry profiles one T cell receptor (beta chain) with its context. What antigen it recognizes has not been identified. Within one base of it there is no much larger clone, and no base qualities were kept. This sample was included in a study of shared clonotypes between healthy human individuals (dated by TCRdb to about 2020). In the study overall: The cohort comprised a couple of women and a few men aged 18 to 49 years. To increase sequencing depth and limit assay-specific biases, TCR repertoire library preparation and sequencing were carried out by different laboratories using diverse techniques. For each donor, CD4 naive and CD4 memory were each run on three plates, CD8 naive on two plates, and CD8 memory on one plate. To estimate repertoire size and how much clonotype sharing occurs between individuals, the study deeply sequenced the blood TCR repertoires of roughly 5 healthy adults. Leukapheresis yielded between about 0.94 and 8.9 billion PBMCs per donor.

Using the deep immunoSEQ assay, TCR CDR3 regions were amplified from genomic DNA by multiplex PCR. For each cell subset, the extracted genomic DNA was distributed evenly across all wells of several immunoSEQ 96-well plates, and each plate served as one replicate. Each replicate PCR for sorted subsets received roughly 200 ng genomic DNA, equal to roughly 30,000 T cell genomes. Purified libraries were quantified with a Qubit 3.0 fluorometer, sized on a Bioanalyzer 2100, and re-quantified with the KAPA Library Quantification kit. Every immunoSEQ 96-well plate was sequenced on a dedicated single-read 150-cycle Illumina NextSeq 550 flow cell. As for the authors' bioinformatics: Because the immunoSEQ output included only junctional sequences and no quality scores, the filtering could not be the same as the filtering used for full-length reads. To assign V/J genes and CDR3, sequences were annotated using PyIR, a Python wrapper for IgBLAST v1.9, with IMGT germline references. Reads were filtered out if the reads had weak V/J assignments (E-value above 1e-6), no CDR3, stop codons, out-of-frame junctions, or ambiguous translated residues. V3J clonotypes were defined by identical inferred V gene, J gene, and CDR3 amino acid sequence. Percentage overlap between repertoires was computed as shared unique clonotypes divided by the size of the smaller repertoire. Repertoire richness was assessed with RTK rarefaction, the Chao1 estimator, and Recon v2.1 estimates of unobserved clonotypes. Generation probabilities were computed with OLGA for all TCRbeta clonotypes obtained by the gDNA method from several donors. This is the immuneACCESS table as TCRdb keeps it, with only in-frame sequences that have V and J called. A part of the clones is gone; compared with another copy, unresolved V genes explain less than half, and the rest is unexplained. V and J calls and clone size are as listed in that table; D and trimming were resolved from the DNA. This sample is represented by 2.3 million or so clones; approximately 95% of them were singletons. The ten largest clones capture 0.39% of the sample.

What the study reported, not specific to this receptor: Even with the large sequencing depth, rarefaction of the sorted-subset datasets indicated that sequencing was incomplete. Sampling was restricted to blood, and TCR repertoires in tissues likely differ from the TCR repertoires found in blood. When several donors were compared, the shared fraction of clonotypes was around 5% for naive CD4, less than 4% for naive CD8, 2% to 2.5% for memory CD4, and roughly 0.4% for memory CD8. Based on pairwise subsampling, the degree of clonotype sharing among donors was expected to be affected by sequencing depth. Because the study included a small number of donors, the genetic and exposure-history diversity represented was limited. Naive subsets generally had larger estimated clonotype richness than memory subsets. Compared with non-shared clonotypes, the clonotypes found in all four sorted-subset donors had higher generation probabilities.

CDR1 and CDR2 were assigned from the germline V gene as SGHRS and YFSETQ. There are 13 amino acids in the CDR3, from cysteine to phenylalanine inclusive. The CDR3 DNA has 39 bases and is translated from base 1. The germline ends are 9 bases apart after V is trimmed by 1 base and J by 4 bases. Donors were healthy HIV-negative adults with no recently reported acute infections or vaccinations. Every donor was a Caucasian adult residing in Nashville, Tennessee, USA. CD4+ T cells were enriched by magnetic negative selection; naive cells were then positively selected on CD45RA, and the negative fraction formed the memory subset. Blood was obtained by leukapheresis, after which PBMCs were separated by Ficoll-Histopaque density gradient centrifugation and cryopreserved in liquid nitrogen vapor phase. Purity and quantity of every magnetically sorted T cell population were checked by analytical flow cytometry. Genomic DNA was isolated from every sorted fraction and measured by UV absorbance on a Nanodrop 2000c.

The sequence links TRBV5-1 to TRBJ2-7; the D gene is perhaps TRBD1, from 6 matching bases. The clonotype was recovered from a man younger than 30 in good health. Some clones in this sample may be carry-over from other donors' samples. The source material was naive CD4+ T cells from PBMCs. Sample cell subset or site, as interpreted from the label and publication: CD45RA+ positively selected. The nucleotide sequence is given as TGCGCCAGCAGCTTGAGAGGGGGATACGAGCAGTACTTC. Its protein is CASSLRGGYEQYF.